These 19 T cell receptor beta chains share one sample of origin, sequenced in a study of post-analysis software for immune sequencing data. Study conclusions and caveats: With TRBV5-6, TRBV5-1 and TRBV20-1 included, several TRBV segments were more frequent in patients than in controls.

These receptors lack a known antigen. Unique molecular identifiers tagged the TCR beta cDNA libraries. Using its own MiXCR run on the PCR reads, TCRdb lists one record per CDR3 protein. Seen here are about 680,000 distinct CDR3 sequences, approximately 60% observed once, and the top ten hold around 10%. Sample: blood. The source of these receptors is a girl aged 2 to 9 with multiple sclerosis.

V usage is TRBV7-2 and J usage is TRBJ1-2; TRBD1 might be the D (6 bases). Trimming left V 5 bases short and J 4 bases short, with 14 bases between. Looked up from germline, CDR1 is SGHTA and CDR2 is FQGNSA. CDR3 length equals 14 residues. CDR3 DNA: TGTGCCAGCAGCCCAAACAGGGAACCCTATGGCTACACCTTC. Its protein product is CASSPNREPYGYTF.

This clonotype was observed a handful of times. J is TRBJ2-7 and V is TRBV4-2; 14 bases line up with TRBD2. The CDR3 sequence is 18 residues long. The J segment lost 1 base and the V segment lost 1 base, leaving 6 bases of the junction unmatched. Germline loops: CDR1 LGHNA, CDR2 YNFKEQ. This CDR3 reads CASSQGRLAGGLSYEQYF. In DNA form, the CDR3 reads TGTGCCAGCAGCCAAGGTCGACTAGCGGGGGGGCTATCCTACGAGCAGTACTTC.

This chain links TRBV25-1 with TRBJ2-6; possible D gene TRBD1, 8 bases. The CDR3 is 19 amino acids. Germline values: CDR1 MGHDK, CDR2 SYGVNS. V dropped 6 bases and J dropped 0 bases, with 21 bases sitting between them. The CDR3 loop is CASRQTRTGRDSGANVLTF. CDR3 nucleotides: TGTGCCAGCAGGCAAACGAGGACAGGGAGGGACTCTGGGGCCAACGTCCTGACTTTC.

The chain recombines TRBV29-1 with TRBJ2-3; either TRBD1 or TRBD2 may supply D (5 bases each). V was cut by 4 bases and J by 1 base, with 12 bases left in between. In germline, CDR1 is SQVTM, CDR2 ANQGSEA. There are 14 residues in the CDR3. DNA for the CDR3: TGCAGCGTTGGGAATCCGGGGCGCACAGATACGCAGTATTTT. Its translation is CSVGNPGRTDTQYF.

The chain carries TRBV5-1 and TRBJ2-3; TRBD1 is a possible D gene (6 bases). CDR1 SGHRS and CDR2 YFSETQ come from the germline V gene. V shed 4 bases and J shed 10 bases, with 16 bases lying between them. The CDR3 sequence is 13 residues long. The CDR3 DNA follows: TGCGCCAGCAGCGGTGGACAGATATTTCCGCAGTATTTT. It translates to CASSGGQIFPQYF.

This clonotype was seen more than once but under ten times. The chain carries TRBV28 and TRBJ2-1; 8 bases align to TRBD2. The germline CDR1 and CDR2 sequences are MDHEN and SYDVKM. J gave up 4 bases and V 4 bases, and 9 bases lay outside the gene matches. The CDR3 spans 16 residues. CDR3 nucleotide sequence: TGTGCCAGCAGTTCCCTAAGAGCGGGAGTTTACAATGAGCAGTTCTTC. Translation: CASSSLRAGVYNEQFF.

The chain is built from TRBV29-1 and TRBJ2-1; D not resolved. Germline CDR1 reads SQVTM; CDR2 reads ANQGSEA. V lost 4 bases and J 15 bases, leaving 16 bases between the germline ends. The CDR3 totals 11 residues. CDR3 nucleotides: TGCAGCGTTGGAGCAGGTGGTAGAGGGTTCTTC. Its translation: CSVGAGGRGFF.

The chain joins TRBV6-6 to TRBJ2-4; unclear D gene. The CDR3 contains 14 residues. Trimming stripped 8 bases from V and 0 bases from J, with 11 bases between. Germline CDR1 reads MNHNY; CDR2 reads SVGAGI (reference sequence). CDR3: CASSQPEAKNIQYF. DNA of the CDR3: TGTGCCAGCTCCCAACCGGAAGCCAAAAACATTCAGTACTTC.

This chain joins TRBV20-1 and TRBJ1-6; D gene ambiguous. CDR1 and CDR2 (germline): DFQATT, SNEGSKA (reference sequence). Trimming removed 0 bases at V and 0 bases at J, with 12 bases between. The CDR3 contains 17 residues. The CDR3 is CSAREATQSSYNSPLHF. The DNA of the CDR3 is TGCAGTGCTAGAGAGGCCACCCAGAGCTCCTATAATTCACCCCTCCACTTT.

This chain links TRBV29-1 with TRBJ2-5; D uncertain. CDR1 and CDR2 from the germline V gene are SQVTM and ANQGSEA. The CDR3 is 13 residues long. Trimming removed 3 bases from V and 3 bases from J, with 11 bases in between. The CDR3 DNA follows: TGCAGCGTTGACAGGAATGGGGAAGAGACCCAGTACTTC. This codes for CSVDRNGEETQYF.

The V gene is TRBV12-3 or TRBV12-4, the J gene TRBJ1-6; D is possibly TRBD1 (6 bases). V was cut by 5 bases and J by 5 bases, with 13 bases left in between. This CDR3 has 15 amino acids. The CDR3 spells CASSKDSLHNSPLHF. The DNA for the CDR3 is TGTGCCAGCAGTAAGGACAGCCTTCATAATTCACCCCTCCACTTT.

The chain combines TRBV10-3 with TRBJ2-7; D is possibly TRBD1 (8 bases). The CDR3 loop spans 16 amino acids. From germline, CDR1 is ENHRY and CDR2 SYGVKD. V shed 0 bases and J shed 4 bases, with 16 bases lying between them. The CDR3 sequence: CAISESSGTGRYEQYF. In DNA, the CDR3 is TGTGCCATCAGTGAGTCGAGCGGGACAGGTCGGTACGAGCAGTACTTC.

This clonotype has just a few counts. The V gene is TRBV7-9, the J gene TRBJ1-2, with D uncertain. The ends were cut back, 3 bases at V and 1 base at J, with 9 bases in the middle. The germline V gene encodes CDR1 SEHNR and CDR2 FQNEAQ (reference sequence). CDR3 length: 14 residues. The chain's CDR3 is CASSFEGRNYGYTF. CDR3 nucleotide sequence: TGTGCCAGCAGCTTTGAAGGGCGTAACTATGGCTACACCTTC. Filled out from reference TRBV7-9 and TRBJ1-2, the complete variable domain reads DTGVSQNPRHKITKRGQNVTFRCDPISEHNRLYWYRQTLGQGPEFLTYFQNEAQLEKSRLLSDRFSAERPKGSFSTLEIQRTEQGDSAMYLCASSFEGRNYGYTFGSGTRLTVV.

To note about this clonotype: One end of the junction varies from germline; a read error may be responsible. The CDR3 DNA sequence: TGCAGCTCACAAAGAGGGAGGCCAGACACCCCGTACTTC. Protein product: CSSQRGRPDTPYF. The V gene is TRBV29-1, the J gene TRBJ2-5; D possibly corresponds to TRBD2 (6 bases). Looked up from germline, CDR1 is SQVTM and CDR2 is ANQGSEA. This CDR3 is built from 13 residues.

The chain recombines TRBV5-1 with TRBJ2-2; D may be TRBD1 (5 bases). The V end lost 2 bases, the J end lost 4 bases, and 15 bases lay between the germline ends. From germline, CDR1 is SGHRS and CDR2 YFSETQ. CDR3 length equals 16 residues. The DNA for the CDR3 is TGCGCCAGCAGCTTTACAAGGGGTTCGAGCACCGGGGAGCTGTTTTTT. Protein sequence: CASSFTRGSSTGELFF.

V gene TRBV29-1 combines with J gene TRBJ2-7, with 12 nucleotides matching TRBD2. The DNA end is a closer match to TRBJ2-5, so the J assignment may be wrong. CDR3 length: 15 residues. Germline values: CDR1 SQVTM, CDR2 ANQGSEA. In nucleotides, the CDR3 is TGCAGCGTTCCAACGACTAGCGGGAGCCAAGAGACCCAGTACTTC. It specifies CSVPTTSGSQETQYF.

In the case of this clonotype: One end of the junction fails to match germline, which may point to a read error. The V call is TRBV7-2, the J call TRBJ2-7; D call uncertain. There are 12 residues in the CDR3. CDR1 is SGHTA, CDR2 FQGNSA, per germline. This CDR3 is CASSELGYERYF. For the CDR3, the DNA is TGTGCCAGCAGCGAGTTGGGCTACGAGCGGTACTTC.

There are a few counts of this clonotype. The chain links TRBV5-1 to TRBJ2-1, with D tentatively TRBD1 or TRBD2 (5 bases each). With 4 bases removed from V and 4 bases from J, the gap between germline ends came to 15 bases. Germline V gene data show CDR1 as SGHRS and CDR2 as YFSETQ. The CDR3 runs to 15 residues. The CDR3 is CASSNGPGLYNEQFF. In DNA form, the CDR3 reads TGCGCCAGCAGCAACGGACCGGGGCTTTACAATGAGCAGTTCTTC.

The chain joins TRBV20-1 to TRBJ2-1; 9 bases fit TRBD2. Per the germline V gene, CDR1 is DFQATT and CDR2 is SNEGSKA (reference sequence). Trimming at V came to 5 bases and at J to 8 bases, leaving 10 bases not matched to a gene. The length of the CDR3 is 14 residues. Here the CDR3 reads CSAPTTTSGHEQFF. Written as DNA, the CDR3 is TGCAGTGCTCCGACGACGACTAGCGGACATGAGCAGTTCTTC.